This entry is about one T cell receptor beta chain. The antigen remains undetermined. The sample comes from a study of OX40 agonist ivuxolimab in advanced cancers. Across the whole study: Checkpoint inhibitors had been given previously to 40% of patients. Study results and limitations: With doses of 0.1-3.0 mg/kg, partial responders showed among the lowest clonal expansion. Part of the nonresponder group also had normalized T-cell clonal expansion that was low.

This CDR3 is built from 15 residues. From germline, CDR1 is SGHDT and CDR2 YYEEEE. Trimming took 1 base from V and 2 from J, leaving 7 bases between them. Sequencing was performed with immunoSEQ multiplex PCR; in TCRdb, only in-frame clones are kept and a portion is missing. The repertoire consists of about 100,000 clones, with 75% to 95% occurring once and the leading ten covering 0.31%. The source material was CD4+ or CD8+ T cells sorted from blood, sampled in a trial of the OX40 agonist ivuxolimab. V gene TRBV5-6 combines with J gene TRBJ2-6; possible D gene TRBD1, 6 bases. The TCR sequence derives from an adult with an advanced solid tumor such as melanoma, head and neck, liver or kidney cancer. The CDR3 region has the DNA TGTGCCAGCAGCTTGACAGGGACTGGGGCCAACGTCCTGACTTTC. Translated: CASSLTGTGANVLTF.